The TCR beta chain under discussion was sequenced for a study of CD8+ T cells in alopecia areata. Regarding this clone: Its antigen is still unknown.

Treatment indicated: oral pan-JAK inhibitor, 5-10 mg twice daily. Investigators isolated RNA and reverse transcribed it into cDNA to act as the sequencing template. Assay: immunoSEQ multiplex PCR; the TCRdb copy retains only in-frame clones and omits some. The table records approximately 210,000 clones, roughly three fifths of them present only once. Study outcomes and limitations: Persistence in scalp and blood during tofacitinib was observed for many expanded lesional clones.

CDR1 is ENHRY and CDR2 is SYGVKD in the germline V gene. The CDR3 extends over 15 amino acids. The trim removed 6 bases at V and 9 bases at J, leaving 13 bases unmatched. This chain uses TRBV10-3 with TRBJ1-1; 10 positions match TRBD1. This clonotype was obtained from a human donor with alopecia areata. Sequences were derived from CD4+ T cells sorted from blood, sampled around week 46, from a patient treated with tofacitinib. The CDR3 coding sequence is TGTGCCATCAGCCCTCCTCGTGGGACAGGGGAGAAAGCTTTCTTT. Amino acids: CAISPPRGTGEKAFF.